This T cell receptor (beta chain) was sequenced in a study of CXCR3-negative and CXCR3-positive naive CD8 T cells. Study-level information: Sequencing gave around 140 million TRB reads overall, about 1.5 +/- 0.3 million per library. Study outcomes and limitations: Higher TRB CDR3 hydrophobicity marked CXCR3-positive naive cells relative to CXCR3-negative naive cells. Much lower diversity was found in memory CD8+ cells, while both naive subsets had comparably high diversity. Naive subsets displayed similar surface CD5, and TCR strength was inferred from TRB CDR3 properties. CXCR3 levels fell partly with cryopreservation; most assays relied on fresh PBMCs.

UMI-tagged TRB cDNA libraries were built via 5' RACE. One entry per CDR3 protein, without DNA, is what TCRdb gives after re-calling the 5' RACE reads. In total, the table holds about 60,000 distinct CDR3 sequences. Germline V gives CDR1 MGHRA, CDR2 YSYEKL. This CDR3 is 15 amino acids long. A remark on this clonotype: The antigen is not known.

What was sequenced was naive CXCR3+ CD8+ T cells from blood. Subset described: CD45RO-CCR7+CD27+CD95- naive CD8+ T cells expressing CXCR3 (TNR3+). The source of this sequence is a human donor in good health. Some clones in this sample may be carry-over from other donors' samples. This chain links TRBV4-1 with TRBJ1-2. CDR3: CASSQDTTWNYGYTF.